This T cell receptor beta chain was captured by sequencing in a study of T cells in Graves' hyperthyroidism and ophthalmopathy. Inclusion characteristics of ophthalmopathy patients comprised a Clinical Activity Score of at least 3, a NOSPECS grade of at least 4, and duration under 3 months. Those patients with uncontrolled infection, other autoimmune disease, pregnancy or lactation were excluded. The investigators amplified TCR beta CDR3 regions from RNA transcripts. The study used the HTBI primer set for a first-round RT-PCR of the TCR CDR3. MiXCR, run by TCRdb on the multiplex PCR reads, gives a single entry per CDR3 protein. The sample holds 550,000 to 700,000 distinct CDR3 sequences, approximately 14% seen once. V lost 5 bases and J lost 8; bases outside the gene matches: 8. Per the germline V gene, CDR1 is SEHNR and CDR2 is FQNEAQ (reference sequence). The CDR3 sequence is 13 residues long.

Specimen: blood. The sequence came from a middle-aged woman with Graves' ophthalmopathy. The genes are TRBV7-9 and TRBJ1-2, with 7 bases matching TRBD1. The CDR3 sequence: CASSPPGGEGYTF. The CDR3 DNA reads TGTGCCAGCAGCCCCCCAGGGGGAGAGGGCTACACCTTC. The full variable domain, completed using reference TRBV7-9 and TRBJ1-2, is DTGVSQNPRHKITKRGQNVTFRCDPISEHNRLYWYRQTLGQGPEFLTYFQNEAQLEKSRLLSDRFSAERPKGSFSTLEIQRTEQGDSAMYLCASSPPGGEGYTFGSGTRLTVV.